These 6 T cell receptor beta chains were all obtained from the same sample, sequenced in a study of T cell responses to AZD1222 COVID-19 vaccine. TCRdb's table, derived via immunoSEQ multiplex PCR, lists solely in-frame clones and lacks some. Here the sample spans 100,000 to 150,000 clones, around 90% being singletons. The sequenced sample was peripheral blood, obtained on day 0 of AZD1222 vaccination. All receptors derive from an adult in good health.

J is TRBJ2-1 and V is TRBV5-1; 8 bases are shared with TRBD2. This CDR3 region has 15 residues. Trimming took 2 bases from V and 4 from J; bases not matched to a gene: 5. CDR1 SGHRS and CDR2 YFSETQ come from the germline V gene. The CDR3 reads CASSLTSGTYNEQFF. The CDR3 region has the DNA TGCGCCAGCAGCTTAACTAGCGGTACATACAATGAGCAGTTCTTC.

This sequence joins TRBV5-1 and TRBJ2-2; 8 bases map to TRBD1. The ends lost 6 bases at V and 4 bases at J; junction bases unmatched: 8. From germline, CDR1 is SGHRS and CDR2 YFSETQ. CDR3 length: 15 residues. The CDR3 nucleotides read TGCGCCAGCACCCCTCTAACAGGGGGCACCGGGGAGCTGTTTTTT. It is translated as CASTPLTGGTGELFF.

The rearrangement links TRBV2 to TRBJ1-2; perhaps TRBD1 as D (5 bases). CDR1 and CDR2 from the germline V gene are SNHLY and FYNNEI. The CDR3 loop spans 12 amino acids. V dropped 6 bases and J dropped 4 bases, with 9 bases sitting between them. DNA for the CDR3: TGTGCCAGCAGAACGACAGTCTATGGCTACACCTTC. Translating gives CASRTTVYGYTF.

V usage is TRBV27 and J usage is TRBJ2-5, with TRBD1 matching over 7 bases. The germline V gene encodes CDR1 MNHEY and CDR2 SMNVEV (reference sequence). After removal of 0 bases from V and 4 bases from J, the junction contained 8 bases not matched to a gene. This CDR3 spans 16 amino acids. The CDR3 nucleotides read TGTGCCAGCAGTTTATCTCGACAGGGTTCACGAGAGACCCAGTACTTC. This codes for CASSLSRQGSRETQYF.

The J gene is TRBJ1-2, the V gene TRBV5-6; tentative D call: TRBD1 (6 bases). The V end was cut by 1 base, the J end by 3 bases, with 13 bases between. CDR3 length: 15 amino acids. The V gene's germline CDR1 is SGHDT and CDR2 YYEEEE. CDR3 sequence (DNA): TGTGCCAGCAGCTTGTTGGGGAGGGGGGACTATGGCTACACCTTC. This codes for CASSLLGRGDYGYTF.

This sequence joins TRBV7-6 and TRBJ2-5, with D tentatively TRBD1 (5 bases). The V gene lost 5 bases and the J gene lost 5 bases, with 18 bases spanning the gap. CDR1 and CDR2 (germline): SGHVS, FNYEAQ. The CDR3 extends over 15 amino acids. CDR3 region: CASSQMSWTPETQYF. CDR3 coding DNA: TGTGCCAGCAGCCAAATGTCCTGGACACCCGAGACCCAGTACTTC.